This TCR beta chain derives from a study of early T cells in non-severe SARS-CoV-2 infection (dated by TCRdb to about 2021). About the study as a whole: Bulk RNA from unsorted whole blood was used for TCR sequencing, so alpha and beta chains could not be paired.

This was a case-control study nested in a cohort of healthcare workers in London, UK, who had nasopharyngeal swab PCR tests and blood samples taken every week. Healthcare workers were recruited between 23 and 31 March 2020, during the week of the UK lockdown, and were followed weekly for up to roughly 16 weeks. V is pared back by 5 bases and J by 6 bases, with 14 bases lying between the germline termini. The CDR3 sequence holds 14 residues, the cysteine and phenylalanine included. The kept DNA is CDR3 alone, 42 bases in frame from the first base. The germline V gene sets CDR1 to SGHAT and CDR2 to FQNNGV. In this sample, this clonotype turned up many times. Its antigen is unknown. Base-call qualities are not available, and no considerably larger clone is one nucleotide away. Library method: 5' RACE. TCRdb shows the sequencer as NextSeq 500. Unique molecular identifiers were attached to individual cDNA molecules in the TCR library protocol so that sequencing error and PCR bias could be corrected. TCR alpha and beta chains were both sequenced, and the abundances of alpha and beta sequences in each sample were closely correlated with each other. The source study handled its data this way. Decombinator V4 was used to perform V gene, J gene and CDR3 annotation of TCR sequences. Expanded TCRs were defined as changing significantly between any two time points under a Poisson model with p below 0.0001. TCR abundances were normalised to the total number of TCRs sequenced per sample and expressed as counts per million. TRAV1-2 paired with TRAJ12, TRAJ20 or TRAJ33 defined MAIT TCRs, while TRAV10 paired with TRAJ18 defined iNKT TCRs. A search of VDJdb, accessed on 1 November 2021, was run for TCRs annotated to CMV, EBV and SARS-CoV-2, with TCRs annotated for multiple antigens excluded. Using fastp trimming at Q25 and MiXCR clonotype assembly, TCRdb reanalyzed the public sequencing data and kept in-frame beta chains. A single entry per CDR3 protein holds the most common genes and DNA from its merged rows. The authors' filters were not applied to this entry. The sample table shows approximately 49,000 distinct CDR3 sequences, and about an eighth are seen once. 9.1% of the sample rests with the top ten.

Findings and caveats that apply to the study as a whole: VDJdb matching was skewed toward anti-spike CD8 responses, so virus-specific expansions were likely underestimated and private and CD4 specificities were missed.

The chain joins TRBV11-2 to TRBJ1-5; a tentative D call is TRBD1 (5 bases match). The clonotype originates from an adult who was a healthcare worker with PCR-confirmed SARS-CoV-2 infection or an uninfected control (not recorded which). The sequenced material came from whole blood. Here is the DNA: TGTGCCAGCAGCCGCGACAGAGCGGGTCAGCCCCAGCATTTT. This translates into CASSRDRAGQPQHF.